Listed here are 13 T cell receptor beta chains from one sample, sequenced in a study of cytomegalovirus exposure and HLA in healthy donors. The primer mix had 60 Vbeta and 13 Jbeta primers. Method: immunoSEQ multiplex PCR; TCRdb's copy keeps in-frame clones and lacks some. The sample comprises over 150,000 clones, around three quarters of which are singletons, and 4% to 4.5% rests with the top ten. Sequencing used PBMCs. The source of these receptors is a woman in her thirties or forties in good health and CMV-seronegative.

The J gene is TRBJ1-1, the V gene TRBV7-6; D is uncertain. Looked up from germline, CDR1 is SGHVS and CDR2 is FNYEAQ. The CDR3 is 16 amino acids. The V end lost 2 bases, the J end lost 1 base, and 14 bases lay between the germline ends. CDR3 DNA sequence: TGTGCCAGCAGCTTAATCCCCGGCGGAGGGAACACTGAAGCTTTCTTT. Protein: CASSLIPGGGNTEAFF. The whole variable domain, filled in from reference TRBV7-6 and TRBJ1-1, reads GAGVSQSPRYKVTKRGQDVALRCDPISGHVSLYWYRQALGQGPEFLTYFNYEAQQDKSGLPNDRFSAERPEGSISTLTIQRTEQRDSAMYRCASSLIPGGGNTEAFFGQGTRLTVV.

The chain combines TRBV11-3 with TRBJ1-1, with a weak D call TRBD1 (6 bases). Trimming took 1 base from V and 4 from J, leaving 10 bases between them. The length of the CDR3 is 14 residues. Germline V gene lookup returns CDR1 SGHNT and CDR2 YENEEA. CDR3 coding DNA: TGTGCCAGCAGCTTAGTAGGGGGATCCACTGAAGCTTTCTTT. Protein product: CASSLVGGSTEAFF.

The chain uses TRBV5-6 and TRBJ1-2; possible D gene TRBD1, 6 bases. The germline CDR1 and CDR2 sequences are SGHDT and YYEEEE. The CDR3 covers 15 residues. Deletions cut 0 bases from V and 3 bases from J, with 12 bases between. In DNA form, the CDR3 reads TGTGCCAGCAGCTTGGTTGGCAGGGGCGACTATGGCTACACCTTC. It is translated as CASSLVGRGDYGYTF.

This clone was seen a single time. The chain carries TRBV13 and TRBJ1-2, with TRBD1 matching 9 bases. V shed 3 bases, J shed 3 bases, and the junction held 5 bases outside the gene matches. In germline, CDR1 is PRHDT, CDR2 FYEKMQ (reference sequence). This CDR3 has 15 residues. CDR3 coding DNA: TGTGCCAGCAGCTTCAGGACAGGGGATGACTATGGCTACACCTTC. This encodes CASSFRTGDDYGYTF.

CDR3 DNA sequence: TGCGCCAGCAGCGCCTCCCTCCAGAATAACTATGGCTACACCTTC. Translated: CASSASLQNNYGYTF. The chain joins TRBV5-1 to TRBJ1-2; D is undetermined. The CDR3 has 15 residues. Germline CDR1 SGHRS, CDR2 YFSETQ. Trimming took off 4 bases at V and 1 base at J, with 14 bases between the two ends.

This chain links TRBV27 with TRBJ2-7, with D maybe TRBD2 (5 bases). The CDR3 spans 11 residues. V dropped 10 bases and J dropped 9 bases, with 16 bases sitting between them. Germline-derived CDR1 and CDR2 are MNHEY and SMNVEV (reference sequence). The chain's CDR3 is CATSGWKGQYF. The CDR3 DNA follows: TGTGCCACTTCGGGGTGGAAAGGGCAGTACTTC.

This clone was counted a single time. The chain links TRBV5-4 to TRBJ1-2; no clear D gene. V dropped 0 bases and J dropped 3 bases, with 6 bases sitting between them. This CDR3 has 13 amino acids. Germline assignment: CDR1 SGHNT and CDR2 YYREEE (reference sequence). The CDR3 DNA follows: TGTGCCAGCAGCTTGGACAGAGACTATGGCTACACCTTC. Residues: CASSLDRDYGYTF.

J is TRBJ1-1 and V is TRBV27; D is ambiguous. The ends were cut back, 5 bases at V and 5 bases at J, with 12 bases in the middle. Germline CDR1 MNHEY, CDR2 SMNVEV (reference sequence). The CDR3 extends over 13 amino acids. CDR3 residues: CASSVESGTEAFF. CDR3 sequence (DNA): TGTGCCAGCAGTGTCGAGTCGGGGACTGAAGCTTTCTTT.

The chain is built from TRBV6-4 and TRBJ2-7; D is possibly TRBD2 (6 bases). Germline V lookup: CDR1 MRHNA, CDR2 SNTAGT. The V and J ends lost 8 bases and 4 bases respectively, with 15 bases between them. The CDR3 spans 13 residues. The CDR3 DNA sequence: TGTGCCAGCTCGAAGGGAGGTTTATACGAGCAGTACTTC. It yields the protein CASSKGGLYEQYF.

The rearrangement uses TRBV6-1 and TRBJ2-1; weak D call: TRBD2 (6 bases). CDR3 length: 14 residues. Germline loops: CDR1 MNHNS, CDR2 SASEGT. Trimming shortened V by 1 base and J by 10 bases, and 14 bases separated the two germline ends. The CDR3 DNA reads as TGTGCCAGCAGTGAAGTACCCATGCGGGGAGAGCAGTTCTTC. Protein product: CASSEVPMRGEQFF.

V and J are TRBV6-5 and TRBJ2-1; D may be TRBD2 (7 bases). The CDR3 length is 15 residues. Trimming removed 2 bases at V and 4 bases at J, with 12 bases between. CDR1 MNHEY and CDR2 SVGAGI come from the germline V gene. CDR3 region: CASSYGGARYNEQFF. CDR3 bases: TGTGCCAGCAGTTACGGGGGGGCCAGGTACAATGAGCAGTTCTTC.

This clone is a singleton in its sample. This sequence joins TRBV27 and TRBJ1-5; tentative D call: TRBD1 (5 bases). Germline CDR1 MNHEY, CDR2 SMNVEV (reference sequence). Trimming took off 6 bases at V and 7 bases at J, with 16 bases between the two ends. The CDR3 is 14 residues long. The CDR3 spells CASSHDGGRQPQHF. The CDR3, as DNA: TGTGCCAGCAGCCACGACGGGGGACGACAGCCCCAGCATTTT.

The J gene is TRBJ2-5, the V gene TRBV6-5; TRBD2 might be the D (6 bases). Germline V gene lookup returns CDR1 MNHEY and CDR2 SVGAGI. The CDR3 extends over 15 amino acids. V lost 0 bases to trimming and J lost 5 bases, with 13 bases between them. The CDR3 reads CASSYSEGSWETQYF. The CDR3 DNA sequence: TGTGCCAGCAGTTACTCGGAGGGAAGTTGGGAGACCCAGTACTTC.